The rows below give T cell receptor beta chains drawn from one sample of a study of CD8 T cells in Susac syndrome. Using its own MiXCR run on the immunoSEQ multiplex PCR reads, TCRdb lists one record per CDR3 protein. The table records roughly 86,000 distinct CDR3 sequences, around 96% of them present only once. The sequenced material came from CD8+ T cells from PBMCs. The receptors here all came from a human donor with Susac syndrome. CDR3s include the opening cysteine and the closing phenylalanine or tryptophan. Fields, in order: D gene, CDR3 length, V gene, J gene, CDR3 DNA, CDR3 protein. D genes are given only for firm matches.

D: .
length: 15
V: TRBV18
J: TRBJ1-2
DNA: TGTGCCAGCTCACCATTACCCCGCCAGGACTATGGCTACACCTTC
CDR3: CASSPLPRQDYGYTF

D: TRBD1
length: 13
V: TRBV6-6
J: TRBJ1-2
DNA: TGTGCCAGCAGCCGCGACAGGGACTATGGCTACACCTTC
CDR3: CASSRDRDYGYTF

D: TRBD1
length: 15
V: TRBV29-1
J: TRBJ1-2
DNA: TGCAGCGTTGACAGAGAGAGACAGGGAAACTATGGCTACACCTTC
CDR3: CSVDRERQGNYGYTF

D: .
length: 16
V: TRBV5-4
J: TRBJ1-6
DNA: TGTGCCAGCAGCCCGAACGGACCCCCGGGAGAATCACCCCTCCACTTT
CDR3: CASSPNGPPGESPLHF

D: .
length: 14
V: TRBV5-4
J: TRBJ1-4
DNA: TGTGCCAGCAGCTTGTTAGGGACGGACGAAAAACTGTTTTTT
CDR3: CASSLLGTDEKLFF

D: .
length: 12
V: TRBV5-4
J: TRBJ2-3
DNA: TGTGCCAGCAGCTTCCGCTCAGATACGCAGTATTTT
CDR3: CASSFRSDTQYF

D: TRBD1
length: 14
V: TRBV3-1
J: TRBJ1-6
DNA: TGTGCCAGCAGGAGCGGGACAGATAATTCACCCCTCCACTTT
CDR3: CASRSGTDNSPLHF

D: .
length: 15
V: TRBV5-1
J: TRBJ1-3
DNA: TGCGCCAGCAGCTCAACAGGGTCCTCTGGAAACACCATATATTTT
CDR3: CASSSTGSSGNTIYF

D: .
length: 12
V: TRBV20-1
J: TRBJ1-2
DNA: TGCAGTGCTCCGGCGGGAGGCTATGGCTACACCTTC
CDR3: CSAPAGGYGYTF

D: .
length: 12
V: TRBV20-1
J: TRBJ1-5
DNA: TGCAGTGCTAGTGACAGGCTCCAGCCCCAGCATTTT
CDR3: CSASDRLQPQHF

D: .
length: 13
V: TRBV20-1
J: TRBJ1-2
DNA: TGCAGTGCTAGTGGGGGGGAGGGGTCTGGCTACACCTTC
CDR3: CSASGGEGSGYTF